Included here is one T cell receptor beta chain sequence, with context. What it binds is unknown. The sample is drawn from a study of OX40 agonist ivuxolimab in advanced cancers. The study, taken as a whole, reports: At 0.1 to 3.0 mg/kg, clonal expansion of CD4+ and CD8+ blood T cells had occurred by week 6.

This table comes from immunoSEQ multiplex PCR, and its TCRdb copy is limited to in-frame clones, with some not included. The sample contains roughly 77,000 clones, 92% of which appear only once. In germline, CDR1 is SEHNR, CDR2 FQNEAQ (reference sequence). The CDR3 contains 13 residues. The V end lost 3 bases, the J end lost 6 bases, and 9 bases lay between the germline ends. This TCR was recovered from an adult with an advanced solid tumor such as melanoma, head and neck, liver or kidney cancer. The rearrangement joins TRBV7-9 to TRBJ1-5; D remains ambiguous. The sequenced sample was CD4+ or CD8+ T cells sorted from blood, obtained in a trial of the OX40 agonist ivuxolimab. As DNA, the CDR3 is TGTGCCAGCAGCTTTGGAGGGAGTCAGCCCCAGCATTTT. This encodes CASSFGGSQPQHF.